The 7 T cell receptor beta chains below come from one sample, sequenced in a study of blood T cell repertoires in COVID-19 (TCRdb year 2020). Libraries were made using the immunoSEQ multiplex PCR assay. Sourced from immuneACCESS, this table was stored by TCRdb with only in-frame sequences that have V and J called. A share of the clones is absent; for the studies checked, an unresolved V gene accounts for under half, and the remainder has no known explanation. This sample has approximately 250,000 clones in its table, and roughly 89% of those were observed once. The ten biggest clones cover 4.1% of the sample. Material: PBMCs or T cells enriched from blood (not recorded which). The receptors stem from a woman younger than 45 who had recovered from COVID-19.

The V and J genes are TRBV19 and TRBJ2-7, with D perhaps matching TRBD1 (5 bases). V was trimmed by 4 bases and J by 0 bases, leaving 10 bases between them. Germline V gene sequence: CDR1 LNHDA, CDR2 SQIVND (reference sequence). The CDR3 is 14 residues long. Here the CDR3 reads CASSTRAASYEQYF. The DNA of the CDR3 is TGTGCCAGTAGTACCAGGGCCGCCTCCTACGAGCAGTACTTC.

A few counts support this clone. V and J are TRBV6-2 or TRBV6-3 and TRBJ1-2; 7 bases are a match to TRBD1. The V segment lost 1 base and the J segment 6 bases; nucleotides outside the gene matches: 2. From germline, CDR1 is MNHEY and CDR2 SVGEGT. The CDR3 is 13 residues long. The CDR3 here is CASSYYGTDGYTF. The CDR3, as DNA: TGTGCCAGCAGTTACTACGGGACAGATGGCTACACCTTC.

The chain has TRBV9 and TRBJ2-7; TRBD2 matches at 15 bases. Germline trimming cut 0 bases from V and 2 bases from J; bases unmatched to any gene: 6. Germline values: CDR1 SGDLS, CDR2 YYNGEE. The CDR3 covers 18 residues. The CDR3 protein is CASSVEGLAGGPPYEQYF. The CDR3 DNA is TGTGCCAGCAGCGTAGAGGGACTAGCGGGAGGCCCCCCCTACGAGCAGTACTTC.

The CDR3: CASRPDRKLYGYTF. DNA for the CDR3: TGTGCCAGCAGGCCGGACAGAAAACTCTATGGCTACACCTTC. This rearrangement joins TRBV28 to TRBJ1-2; perhaps TRBD1 as D (6 bases). The germline gives CDR1 MDHEN, CDR2 SYDVKM. The CDR3 is 14 residues long. V shed 6 bases and J shed 4 bases, with 15 bases lying between them.

The V gene is TRBV7-9, the J gene TRBJ2-4; maybe TRBD1 (5 bases). The CDR3 spans 15 residues. V was clipped by 0 bases and J by 1 base, with 7 bases between them. Germline CDR1 and CDR2: SEHNR and FQNEAQ (reference sequence). CDR3 sequence (DNA): TGTGCCAGCAGCTTAGCCGCAGGGGCCAAAAACATTCAGTACTTC. Protein: CASSLAAGAKNIQYF.

V is TRBV30 and J is TRBJ1-1; D unresolved. The V gene lost 2 bases and the J gene lost 0 bases, with 10 bases spanning the gap. Germline loops: CDR1 GTSNPN, CDR2 SVGIG (reference sequence). CDR3 length: 14 residues. The CDR3 sequence: CAWSSEPLNTEAFF. CDR3 in DNA: TGTGCCTGGAGTAGTGAGCCCCTGAACACTGAAGCTTTCTTT.

The J gene is TRBJ2-3, the V gene TRBV7-3; weak D call: TRBD2 (5 bases). The CDR3 covers 15 residues. Looked up from germline, CDR1 is SGHTA and CDR2 is FQGTGA. The V and J ends lost 2 bases and 6 bases respectively, with 15 bases between them. This chain's CDR3 is CASSLSGSGGDTQYF. CDR3 DNA: TGTGCCAGCAGCTTATCGGGATCCGGTGGGGATACGCAGTATTTT.